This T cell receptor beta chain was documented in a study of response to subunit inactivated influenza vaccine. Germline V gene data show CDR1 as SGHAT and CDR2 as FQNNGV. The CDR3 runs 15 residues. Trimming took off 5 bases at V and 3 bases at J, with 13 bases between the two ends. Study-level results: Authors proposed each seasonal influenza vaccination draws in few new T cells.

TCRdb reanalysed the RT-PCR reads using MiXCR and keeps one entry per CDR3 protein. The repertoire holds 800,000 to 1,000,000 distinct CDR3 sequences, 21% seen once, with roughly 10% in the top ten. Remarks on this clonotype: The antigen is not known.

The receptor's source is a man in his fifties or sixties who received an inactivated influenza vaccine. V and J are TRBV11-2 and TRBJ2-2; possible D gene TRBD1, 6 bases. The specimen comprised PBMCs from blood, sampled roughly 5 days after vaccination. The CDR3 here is CASSLGHGDTGELFF. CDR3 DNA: TGTGCCAGCAGCCTGGGACACGGGGACACCGGGGAGCTGTTTTTT.